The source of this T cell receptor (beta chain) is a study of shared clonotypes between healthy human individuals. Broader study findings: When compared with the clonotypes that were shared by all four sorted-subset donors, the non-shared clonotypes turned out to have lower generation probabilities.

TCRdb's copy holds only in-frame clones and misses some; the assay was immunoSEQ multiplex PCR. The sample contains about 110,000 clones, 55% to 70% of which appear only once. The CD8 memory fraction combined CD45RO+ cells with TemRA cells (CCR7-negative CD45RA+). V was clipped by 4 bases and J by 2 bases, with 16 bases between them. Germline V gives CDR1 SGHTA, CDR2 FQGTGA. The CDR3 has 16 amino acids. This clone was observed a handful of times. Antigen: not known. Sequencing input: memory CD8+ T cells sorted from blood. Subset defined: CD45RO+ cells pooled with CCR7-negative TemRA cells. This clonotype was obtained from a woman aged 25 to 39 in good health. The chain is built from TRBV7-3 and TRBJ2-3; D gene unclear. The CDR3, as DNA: TGTGCCAGCAGCTCCCCCGGCGGAGCCCACACAGATACGCAGTATTTT. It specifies CASSSPGGAHTDTQYF. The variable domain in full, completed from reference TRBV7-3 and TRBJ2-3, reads GAGVSQTPSNKVTEKGKYVELRCDPISGHTALYWYRQSLGQGPEFLIYFQGTGAADDSGLPNDRFFAVRPEGSVSTLKIQRTERGDSAVYLCASSSPGGAHTDTQYFGPGTRLTVL.